A single sample gave rise to the 30 T cell receptor beta chains below, sequenced in a study of T cell responses to AZD1222 COVID-19 vaccine. The method was immunoSEQ multiplex PCR; TCRdb's version includes in-frame clones alone and lacks a portion of them. The data show about 81,000 clones, with 70% to 90% seen just once and 5.6% held by the top ten. The material was peripheral blood, obtained 28 days after the second AZD1222 dose. Receptors originate from an adult who received the AZD1222 COVID-19 vaccine.

This clone occurred a few times. The chain has TRBV2 and TRBJ2-7; unclear D gene. CDR3 length equals 16 residues. Trimming cost V 1 base and J 0 bases, with 13 bases left between them. CDR1 is SNHLY and CDR2 is FYNNEI in the germline V gene. The CDR3 region has the DNA TGTGCCAGCAGTGAAGGCCACAGCGTAGCCTCCTACGAGCAGTACTTC. Translating it yields CASSEGHSVASYEQYF.

The rearrangement joins TRBV18 to TRBJ2-6; the D is unclear. Trimming pared 2 bases from V and 0 bases from J, leaving 11 bases between. The CDR3 is made up of 17 amino acids. Germline CDR1 is KGHSH and CDR2 is LQKENI. CDR3 DNA sequence: TGTGCCAGCTCACCATCCTCCGGAGACTCTGGGGCCAACGTCCTGACTTTC. Its protein product is CASSPSSGDSGANVLTF. Full variable domain (outside the CDR3, taken from reference TRBV18 and TRBJ2-6): NAGVMQNPRHLVRRRGQEARLRCSPMKGHSHVYWYRQLPEEGLKFMVYLQKENIIDESGMPKERFSAEFPKEGPSILRIQQVVRGDSAAYFCASSPSSGDSGANVLTFGAGSRLTVL.

The CDR3 sequence is CASSPAREQFF. CDR3 nucleotides: TGTGCCAGCTCACCAGCACGGGAGCAGTTCTTC. The chain uses TRBV18 and TRBJ2-1; the D is unclear. Germline lookup yields CDR1 KGHSH and CDR2 LQKENI. The CDR3 covers 11 residues. The V gene lost 2 bases and the J gene lost 10 bases, with 6 bases spanning the gap. Together with reference TRBV18 and TRBJ2-1, the CDR3 gives the full variable domain: NAGVMQNPRHLVRRRGQEARLRCSPMKGHSHVYWYRQLPEEGLKFMVYLQKENIIDESGMPKERFSAEFPKEGPSILRIQQVVRGDSAAYFCASSPAREQFFGPGTRLTVL.

This rearrangement joins TRBV6-5 to TRBJ1-6, with D unclear. The V gene's germline CDR1 is MNHEY and CDR2 SVGAGI. The V end was cut by 6 bases, the J end by 9 bases, with 9 bases between. The CDR3 extends over 12 amino acids. The CDR3 nucleotides read TGTGCCAGCAGCCTATGGGGTTCACCCCTCCACTTT. Translating gives CASSLWGSPLHF.

A few counts support this clone. This chain joins TRBV5-1 and TRBJ1-4; 7 bases map to TRBD1. The V gene's germline CDR1 is SGHRS and CDR2 YFSETQ. With V trimmed by 4 bases and J by 8 bases, 8 bases remained unmatched. This CDR3 region has 14 residues. The CDR3 sequence: CASSLGTVGEKLFF. As DNA, the CDR3 is TGCGCCAGCAGCCTGGGGACAGTCGGCGAAAAACTGTTTTTT.

This clone was recorded once. The V and J genes are TRBV6-5 and TRBJ1-3; 7 nucleotides align to TRBD1. Trimming took 2 bases from V and 4 from J; bases not matched to a gene: 5. Germline loops: CDR1 MNHEY, CDR2 SVGAGI. This CDR3 is 15 amino acids long. The CDR3 DNA follows: TGTGCCAGCAGTTACGATGAGGGGGCAGGAAACACCATATATTTT. Translation gives CASSYDEGAGNTIYF.

CDR3 DNA: TGTGCCTCAGAAGGGAATGGACCCCTCCACTTT. Translation: CASEGNGPLHF. V is TRBV6-5 and J is TRBJ1-6, with D uncertain. The CDR3 has 11 amino acids. Germline V gives CDR1 MNHEY, CDR2 SVGAGI. V lost 11 bases, J lost 12 bases, and 14 bases lay in between.

This chain links TRBV2 with TRBJ2-2; tentatively, D is TRBD1 or TRBD2 (5 bases each). This CDR3 is 14 amino acids long. Deletions cut 8 bases from V and 1 base from J, with 11 bases between. Germline lookup yields CDR1 SNHLY and CDR2 FYNNEI. The CDR3 here is CASRGSQNTGELFF. Here the CDR3 DNA reads TGTGCCAGCCGGGGCAGCCAGAACACCGGGGAGCTGTTTTTT.

V and J are TRBV28 and TRBJ1-1; no clear D. The CDR3 consists of 14 residues. Trimming left V 6 bases short and J 1 base short, with 12 bases between. Germline values: CDR1 MDHEN, CDR2 SYDVKM. CDR3 nucleotides: TGTGCCAGCAGCCTGGGTCCCGCGAACACTGAAGCTTTCTTT. Residues: CASSLGPANTEAFF. The whole variable domain, filled in from reference TRBV28 and TRBJ1-1, reads DVKVTQSSRYLVKRTGEKVFLECVQDMDHENMFWYRQDPGLGLRLIYFSYDVKMKEKGDIPEGYSVSREKKERFSLILESASTNQTSMYLCASSLGPANTEAFFGQGTRLTVV.

The J gene is TRBJ1-1, the V gene TRBV28; D remains ambiguous. Trimming shortened V by 3 bases and J by 4 bases, and 15 bases separated the two germline ends. Germline lookup yields CDR1 MDHEN and CDR2 SYDVKM. The CDR3 has 15 amino acids. CDR3 nucleotide sequence: TGTGCCAGCAGTTTTGGGATAGGAGATGCCACTGAAGCTTTCTTT. It encodes CASSFGIGDATEAFF.

CDR3 nucleotide sequence: TGTGCCAGCAGCCAAGAAGGGACAGAATACGGAAACACCATATATTTT. It specifies CASSQEGTEYGNTIYF. The chain has TRBV4-2 and TRBJ1-3; 7 nucleotides match TRBD1. Trimming removed 0 bases from V and 4 bases from J; junction bases left unmatched: 6. Germline V lookup: CDR1 LGHNA, CDR2 YNFKEQ. CDR3 length: 16 residues.

The chain couples TRBV18 to TRBJ1-1; D uncertain. The CDR3 has 13 residues. Trimming took 2 bases from V and 1 from J, leaving 5 bases between them. From germline, CDR1 is KGHSH and CDR2 LQKENI. CDR3 sequence reads: CASSPTANTEAFF. CDR3 bases: TGTGCCAGCTCACCAACGGCGAACACTGAAGCTTTCTTT.

The CDR3: CASRGAPTGELFF. The CDR3 DNA reads TGTGCCAGCAGGGGGGCTCCCACCGGGGAGCTGTTTTTT. This chain links TRBV21-1 with TRBJ2-2; TRBD1 is the table's D call, not checked against the DNA. TRBV21-1 is a pseudogene locus. This CDR3 comprises 13 residues.

The chain carries TRBV30 and TRBJ2-3; 12 bases map to TRBD2. The V segment lost 2 bases and the J segment 1 base; nucleotides outside the gene matches: 4. This CDR3 is 16 amino acids long. CDR1 is GTSNPN and CDR2 is SVGIG in the germline V gene (reference sequence). CDR3 in amino acids: CAWSIGLAGRTDTQYF. The CDR3, as DNA: TGTGCCTGGAGTATAGGACTAGCGGGGCGCACAGATACGCAGTATTTT.

The chain recombines TRBV30 with TRBJ2-3; 8 nucleotides match TRBD1. This CDR3 comprises 13 residues. Germline V gene sequence: CDR1 GTSNPN, CDR2 SVGIG (reference sequence). V lost 1 base to trimming and J lost 5 bases; unmatched junction nucleotides: 2. The CDR3 DNA reads TGTGCCTGGAGTGGGACAGGGAAAGATACGCAGTATTTT. This sequence encodes CAWSGTGKDTQYF.

The CDR3 sequence is CASRGRAISNQPQHF. The CDR3 DNA reads TGTGCCAGTAGAGGTCGGGCTATCAGCAATCAGCCCCAGCATTTT. The rearrangement joins TRBV19 to TRBJ1-5, with D unclear. V was shortened by 6 bases and J by 1 base, with 13 bases between the two germline ends. The CDR3 sequence is 15 residues long. Germline V CDR1 and CDR2: LNHDA, SQIVND (reference sequence).

This chain links TRBV30 with TRBJ1-2; a weak D match, TRBD1 (6 bases). The CDR3 has 15 amino acids. Trimming removed 6 bases at V and 6 bases at J, with 23 bases between. Germline lookup yields CDR1 GTSNPN and CDR2 SVGIG (reference sequence). CDR3 sequence: CACLPQQGLINGYTF. The CDR3 region has the DNA TGTGCCTGCCTACCACAACAGGGTCTAATCAATGGCTACACCTTC.

The J gene is TRBJ1-4, the V gene TRBV6-2 or TRBV6-3; unclear D gene. The CDR3 length is 14 residues. V was trimmed by 2 bases and J by 8 bases, leaving 12 bases between them. Germline values: CDR1 MNHEY, CDR2 SVGEGT. CDR3 bases: TGTGCCAGCAGTTACCTGGGTAGGATGGAAAAACTGTTTTTT. It specifies CASSYLGRMEKLFF.

This chain links TRBV13 with TRBJ2-1, with D uncertain. V gave up 3 bases and J gave up 6 bases, with 9 bases separating them. The CDR3 is made up of 13 amino acids. Germline V gene lookup returns CDR1 PRHDT and CDR2 FYEKMQ (reference sequence). The CDR3 sequence is CASSLQDPNEQFF. DNA for the CDR3: TGTGCCAGCAGCTTGCAAGACCCCAATGAGCAGTTCTTC.

The rearrangement joins TRBV20-1 to TRBJ1-2, with 7 bases lining up with TRBD1. The CDR3 runs to 16 residues. The V gene end was trimmed by 3 bases and the J gene end by 4 bases; junction bases not matched to a gene: 14. CDR1 and CDR2 (germline): DFQATT, SNEGSKA (reference sequence). The CDR3 reads CSASGSPGQNPYGYTF. CDR3 sequence (DNA): TGCAGTGCTAGTGGATCACCGGGACAGAACCCCTATGGCTACACCTTC.

This clone has a single count. The J gene is TRBJ1-3, the V gene TRBV7-2, with D possibly TRBD1 on 6 matching bases. Germline V lookup: CDR1 SGHTA, CDR2 FQGNSA. The CDR3 runs to 17 residues. The ends were cut back, 1 base at V and 2 bases at J, with 15 bases in the middle. Here the CDR3 reads CASSLGSGASPGNTIYF. CDR3 bases: TGTGCCAGCAGCTTAGGCTCGGGGGCAAGCCCTGGAAACACCATATATTTT.

This rearrangement joins TRBV6-1 to TRBJ1-2, with TRBD1 as a possible D gene (5 bases). V was shortened by 3 bases and J by 4 bases, with 12 bases between the two germline ends. The CDR3 covers 14 residues. Germline assignment: CDR1 MNHNS and CDR2 SASEGT. DNA of the CDR3: TGTGCCAGCAGTGAGGGGGGTTCGGGCTATGGCTACACCTTC. This encodes CASSEGGSGYGYTF.

This chain links TRBV19 with TRBJ2-2; D perhaps matches TRBD1 (6 bases). Germline CDR1 LNHDA, CDR2 SQIVND (reference sequence). CDR3 length: 16 amino acids. V lost 3 bases to trimming and J lost 7 bases, with 18 bases between them. The CDR3 is CASSISGRAGVGELFF. The CDR3 DNA reads TGTGCCAGTAGTATCTCGGGTAGGGCAGGGGTCGGGGAGCTGTTTTTT.

This clone was seen only a few times. Written as DNA, the CDR3 is TGTGCCTGGAGTCCGGCGGACATTCAGTACTTC. Translation: CAWSPADIQYF. The J gene is TRBJ2-4, the V gene TRBV30; D gene unclear. Germline assignment: CDR1 GTSNPN and CDR2 SVGIG (reference sequence). The V and J ends lost 2 bases and 8 bases respectively, with 7 bases between them. The CDR3 length is 11 residues.

The rearrangement links TRBV5-1 to TRBJ1-3; 7 nucleotides agree with TRBD1. CDR1 and CDR2 (germline): SGHRS, YFSETQ. With V trimmed by 2 bases and J by 8 bases, 4 bases remained unmatched. CDR3 length: 13 amino acids. As DNA, the CDR3 is TGCGCCAGCAGCTTCAAGGGGGCGGACACCATATATTTT. Translation gives CASSFKGADTIYF.

The V and J genes are TRBV3-1 (or the pseudogene TRBV3-2) and TRBJ1-6; 7 bases align to TRBD1. The length of the CDR3 is 14 residues. The trim removed 4 bases at V and 7 bases at J, leaving 4 bases unmatched. Per the germline V gene, CDR1 is LGHDT and CDR2 is YNNKEL (reference sequence). CDR3 region: CASSPQGGNSPLHF. DNA for the CDR3: TGTGCCAGCAGCCCTCAAGGGGGCAATTCACCCCTCCACTTT.

This chain's CDR3 is CATRASGNEQFF. The CDR3 DNA reads as TGTGCCACCAGGGCTAGCGGGAATGAGCAGTTCTTC. This chain uses TRBV24-1 with TRBJ2-1; 8 bases agree with TRBD2. The CDR3 has 12 residues. The V gene's germline CDR1 is KGHDR and CDR2 SFDVKD. The V gene end was trimmed by 7 bases and the J gene end by 7 bases; junction bases not matched to a gene: 2.

The chain employs TRBV29-1 and TRBJ2-1; D is unresolved. Between the trimmed V and J ends, which lost 6 bases and 0 bases, there was a span of 15 bases. Germline V CDR1 and CDR2: SQVTM, ANQGSEA. This CDR3 has 15 residues. This chain's CDR3 is CSVPRGSSSYNEQFF. The CDR3 DNA reads TGCAGCGTCCCTCGAGGCTCGAGCTCCTACAATGAGCAGTTCTTC.

The chain recombines TRBV21-1 with TRBJ2-5; TRBD2 is the table's D call, not checked against the DNA. TRBV21-1 is recorded as a pseudogene. This CDR3 comprises 18 residues. The CDR3 DNA reads TGTGCCAGCAGCGGGCCGGGACTAGCGGGAGGTATGGAAGAGACCCAGTACTTC. Its translation is CASSGPGLAGGMEETQYF.

The V gene is TRBV28, the J gene TRBJ1-5, with D possibly matching TRBD1 (6 bases). CDR1 is MDHEN, CDR2 SYDVKM, per germline. The V end was cut by 6 bases, the J end by 7 bases, with 19 bases between. The CDR3 runs to 15 residues. In nucleotides, the CDR3 is TGTGCCAGCAGCCCCTCTGGGGGGCGATTCCAGCCCCAGCATTTT. It encodes CASSPSGGRFQPQHF. The entire variable domain, with the rest obtained from reference TRBV28 and TRBJ1-5, is as follows: DVKVTQSSRYLVKRTGEKVFLECVQDMDHENMFWYRQDPGLGLRLIYFSYDVKMKEKGDIPEGYSVSREKKERFSLILESASTNQTSMYLCASSPSGGRFQPQHFGDGTRLSIL.